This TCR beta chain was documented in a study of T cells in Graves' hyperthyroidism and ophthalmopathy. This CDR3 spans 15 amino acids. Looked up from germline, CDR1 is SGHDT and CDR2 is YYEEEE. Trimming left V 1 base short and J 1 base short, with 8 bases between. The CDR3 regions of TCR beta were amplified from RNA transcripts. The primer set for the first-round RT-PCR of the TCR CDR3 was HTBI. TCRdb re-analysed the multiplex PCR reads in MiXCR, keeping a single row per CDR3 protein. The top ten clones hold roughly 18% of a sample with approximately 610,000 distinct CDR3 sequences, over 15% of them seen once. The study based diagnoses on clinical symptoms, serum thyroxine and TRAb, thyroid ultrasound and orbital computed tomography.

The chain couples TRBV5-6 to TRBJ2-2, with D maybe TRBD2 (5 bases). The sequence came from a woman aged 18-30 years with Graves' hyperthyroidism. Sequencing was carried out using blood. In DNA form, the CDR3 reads TGTGCCAGCAGCTTGTACGGGAAGAACACCGGGGAGCTGTTTTTT. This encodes CASSLYGKNTGELFF.